These T cell receptor beta chains were read from a single sample in a study of a mutant IDH1 vaccine in newly diagnosed glioma. Here immunoSEQ multiplex PCR was the method, and the copy in TCRdb shows in-frame clones only, minus some. The table has about 42,000 clones, 75% to 85% seen once. Antigens for these TCRs are unknown. This material consisted of PBMCs, taken from a glioma patient whose treatment included an IDH1 peptide vaccine. All receptors come from a woman between 50 and 59 years old with glioma. The CDR3 runs from the conserved cysteine through the conserved F or W. A D gene is named only where the DNA matches it firmly.

TRBJ1-6 | . | TRBV7-2 | TGTGCCAGCAGCTTAGAAGGGTCGAATAATTCACCCCTCCACTTT | CASSLEGSNNSPLHF
TRBJ1-1 | . | TRBV28 | TGTGCCAGCAGTTCCTCAGGTATGGTGAACACTGAAGCTTTCTTT | CASSSSGMVNTEAFF
TRBJ1-4 | . | TRBV6-5 | TGTGCCAGCAGTTACGGGGAGTTCAATGAAAAACTGTTTTTT | CASSYGEFNEKLFF
TRBJ1-2 | . | TRBV9 | TGTGCCAGCAGCCCTCCCCGTCTAGGCATGGGAGGCTACACCTTC | CASSPPRLGMGGYTF
TRBJ1-1 | TRBD1 | TRBV11-3 | TGTGCCAGCGCAAAGTCCGGGACAGTGAACACTGAAGCTTTCTTT | CASAKSGTVNTEAFF
TRBJ2-3 | TRBD2 | TRBV2 | TGTGCCAGCAGGGGAGTAGCGGGGGGGCGAGATACGCAGTATTTT | CASRGVAGGRDTQYF
TRBJ1-1 | TRBD1 | TRBV19 | TGTGCCAGTAGGGGACAGGGGGCTAGGACTGAAGCTTTCTTT | CASRGQGARTEAFF
TRBJ2-7 | . | TRBV5-6 | TGTGCCAGCAGCACCTCCTACGAGCAGTACTTC | CASSTSYEQYF
TRBJ2-7 | TRBD1 | TRBV5-6 | TGTGCCAGCAGCGTCAACCAGGGGGCGCTGGTCGAGCAGTACTTC | CASSVNQGALVEQYF
TRBJ1-2 | . | TRBV5-8 | TGTGCCAGCAGCTTCGACAGCTATGGCTACACCTTC | CASSFDSYGYTF
TRBJ1-6 | . | TRBV5-4 | TGTGCCAGCAGCTTGGTGAGGGATTCACCCCTCCACTTT | CASSLVRDSPLHF
TRBJ1-5 | . | TRBV5-1 | TGCGCCAGCAGCTTAATTGCCGGAGGGCCCCAGCATTTT | CASSLIAGGPQHF
TRBJ1-1 | . | TRBV18 | TGTGCCAGCTCACCCCGGGGGGAAGGGACTGAAGCTTTCTTT | CASSPRGEGTEAFF
TRBJ1-1 | . | TRBV14 | TGTGCCAGCAGCCAAGATAGGGGCAGAACTGAAGCTTTCTTT | CASSQDRGRTEAFF
TRBJ1-1 | . | TRBV5-4 | TGTGCCAGCAGCACCCCTAGCACTGAAGCTTTCTTT | CASSTPSTEAFF
TRBJ1-5 | . | TRBV2 | TGTGCCAGCAGTTTACAGACAGATTGGGGCAATCAGCCCCAGCATTTT | CASSLQTDWGNQPQHF
TRBJ2-7 | TRBD2 | TRBV7-8 | TGTGCCAGCAGCCATAGTCGGTCTAGCGGGACCTACGAGCAGTACTTC | CASSHSRSSGTYEQYF
TRBJ2-6 | TRBD1 | TRBV6-5 | TGTGCCAGCAGATCACAGGGGACTGGGGCCAACGTCCTGACTTTC | CASRSQGTGANVLTF